The text below deals with one T cell receptor beta chain. No antigen is known for it. The CDR3 has 13 amino acids. Trimming took off 0 bases at V and 7 bases at J, with 10 bases between the two ends. Germline V gene sequence: CDR1 MNHEY, CDR2 SVGAGI. With a J-beta primer mix and a sample-barcoded 5' primer, a second PCR ran roughly 6 to 11 cycles. TCRdb itself ran the 5' RACE reads through MiXCR, one entry per CDR3 protein. This table has about 770,000 distinct CDR3 sequences, 44% appearing once. These data originate in a study of blood T cells in healthy people across ages. Whole-study findings and limits: The recorded TCR beta diversity per million T cells decreased in a roughly linear manner with age.

Researchers collected around 10 milliliters of peripheral blood from every single donor. Isolating PBMCs gave at least 6.5 million of these cells per sample. Per sample, extraction of total RNA gave at least 5.5 micrograms in every case. The chain is built from TRBV6-5 and TRBJ2-7; perhaps TRBD2 as D (6 bases). Material: blood. The origin of this receptor is a man in his fifties or sixties in good health. CDR3 in amino acids: CASSYSWGREQYF. CDR3 nucleotide sequence: TGTGCCAGCAGTTACTCTTGGGGGAGGGAGCAGTACTTC.